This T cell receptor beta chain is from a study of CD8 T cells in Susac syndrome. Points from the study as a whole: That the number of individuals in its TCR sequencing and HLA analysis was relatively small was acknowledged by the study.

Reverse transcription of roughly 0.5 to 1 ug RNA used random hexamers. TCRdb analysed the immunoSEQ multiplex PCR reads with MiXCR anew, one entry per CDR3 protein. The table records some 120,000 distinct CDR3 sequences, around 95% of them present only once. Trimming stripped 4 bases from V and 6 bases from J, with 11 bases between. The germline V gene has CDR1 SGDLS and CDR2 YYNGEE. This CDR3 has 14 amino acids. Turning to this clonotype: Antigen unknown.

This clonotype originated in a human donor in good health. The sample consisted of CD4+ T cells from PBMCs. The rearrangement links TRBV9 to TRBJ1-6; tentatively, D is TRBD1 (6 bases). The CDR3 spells CASSSRQANSPLHF. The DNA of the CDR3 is TGTGCCAGCAGCTCGAGACAGGCTAATTCACCCCTCCACTTT.